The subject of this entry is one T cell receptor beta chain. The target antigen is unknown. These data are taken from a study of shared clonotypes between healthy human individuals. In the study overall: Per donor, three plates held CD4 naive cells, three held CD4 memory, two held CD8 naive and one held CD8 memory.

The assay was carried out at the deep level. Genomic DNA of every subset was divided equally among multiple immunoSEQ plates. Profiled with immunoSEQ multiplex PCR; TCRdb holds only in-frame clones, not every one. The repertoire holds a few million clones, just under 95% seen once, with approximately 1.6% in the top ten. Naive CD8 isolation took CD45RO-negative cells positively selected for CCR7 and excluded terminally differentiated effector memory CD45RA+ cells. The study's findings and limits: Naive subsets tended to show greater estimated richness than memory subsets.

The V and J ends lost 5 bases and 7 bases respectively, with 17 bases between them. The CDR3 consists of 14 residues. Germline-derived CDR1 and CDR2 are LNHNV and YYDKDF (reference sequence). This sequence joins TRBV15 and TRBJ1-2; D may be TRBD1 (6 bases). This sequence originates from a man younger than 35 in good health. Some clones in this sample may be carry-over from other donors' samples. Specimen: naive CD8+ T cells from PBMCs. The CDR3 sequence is CATSETGGLFGYTF. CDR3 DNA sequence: TGTGCCACCAGCGAGACAGGCGGGCTTTTTGGCTACACCTTC.